These 26 T cell receptor beta chains came from one sample sequenced in a study of response to subunit inactivated influenza vaccine. TCRdb fed the RT-PCR reads into MiXCR, producing one record per CDR3 protein. Of around 710,000 distinct CDR3 sequences in the sample, 14% are singletons; the top ten hold less than 7%. The sample consisted of PBMCs from blood, taken around 15 days before vaccination. These receptors were collected from a man aged 50-60 years who received an inactivated influenza vaccine.

The chain joins TRBV21-1 to TRBJ2-7. TRBV21-1 is assigned pseudogene status. The CDR3 consists of 13 residues. The CDR3 coding sequence is TGTGCCAGCAGCAAAGCCCCGTCCTACGAGCAGTACTTC. This codes for CASSKAPSYEQYF.

This clonotype was found a few times. The J gene is TRBJ2-7, the V gene TRBV5-1, with D tentatively TRBD1 or TRBD2 (7 bases each). The CDR3 is made up of 18 amino acids. Germline CDR1 SGHRS, CDR2 YFSETQ. The V gene lost 0 bases and the J gene lost 0 bases, with 19 bases spanning the gap. In nucleotides, the CDR3 is TGCGCCAGCAGCTTGGCTCGGGACAGCGGGACCTTCTCCTACGAGCAGTACTTC. It codes for CASSLARDSGTFSYEQYF.

The CDR3 nucleotides read TGCGCCAGCAGCCAAGAGGGCCTCGTGGGCTACAATGAGCAGTTCTTC. This codes for CASSQEGLVGYNEQFF. The V and J genes are TRBV4-1 and TRBJ2-1, with D uncertain. CDR1 is MGHRA and CDR2 is YSYEKL in the germline V gene. Trimming shortened V by 0 bases and J by 3 bases, and 12 bases separated the two germline ends. The CDR3 consists of 16 residues.

The chain has TRBV9 and TRBJ2-5; 10 nucleotides align to TRBD2. The junction had 11 bases not matched to a gene; V was cut back by 4 bases and J by 2 bases. CDR1 is SGDLS and CDR2 is YYNGEE in the germline V gene. The CDR3 is made up of 17 amino acids. CDR3 residues: CASSSWTSGTLQETQYF. For the CDR3, the DNA is TGTGCCAGCAGCTCATGGACTAGCGGAACCCTGCAAGAGACCCAGTACTTC.

This clonotype came up a few times. The V gene is TRBV28, the J gene TRBJ2-2; D not resolved. The V gene's germline CDR1 is MDHEN and CDR2 SYDVKM. This CDR3 contains 13 residues. V was clipped by 3 bases and J by 3 bases, with 5 bases between them. CDR3 protein: CASSLPHTGELFF. In DNA form, the CDR3 reads TGTGCCAGCAGTTTGCCCCACACCGGGGAGCTGTTTTTT.

A few counts support this clonotype. The chain has TRBV20-1 and TRBJ2-1, with D possibly TRBD1 on 5 matching bases. V was pared by 5 bases and J by 2 bases, with 22 bases between. The CDR3 runs 17 residues. Per germline, CDR1 DFQATT and CDR2 SNEGSKA (reference sequence). The CDR3 sequence: CSAGRVNRSPPYNEQFF. CDR3 nucleotides: TGCAGTGCTGGCAGAGTTAACAGGTCCCCCCCCTACAATGAGCAGTTCTTC.

This chain links TRBV20-1 with TRBJ2-7, with D possibly matching TRBD1 (5 bases). Between the trimmed V and J ends, which lost 3 bases and 1 base, there was a span of 19 bases. This CDR3 region has 16 residues. Looked up from germline, CDR1 is DFQATT and CDR2 is SNEGSKA (reference sequence). CDR3 coding DNA: TGCAGTGCTAGGGGGCTACTCGGCGACCTTTCCTACGAGCAGTACTTC. It yields the protein CSARGLLGDLSYEQYF.

The chain uses TRBV20-1 and TRBJ2-7; D might be TRBD1 (5 bases). V was pared by 5 bases and J by 5 bases, with 19 bases between. The CDR3 consists of 14 residues. Looked up from germline, CDR1 is DFQATT and CDR2 is SNEGSKA (reference sequence). This CDR3 is CSAGKDGRANEQYF. CDR3 nucleotides: TGCAGTGCTGGAAAGGACGGCAGGGCCAACGAGCAGTACTTC.

This clonotype has a handful of counts. V and J are TRBV7-9 and TRBJ2-6; 8 nucleotides align to TRBD1. CDR3 length: 16 residues. The trim removed 5 bases at V and 3 bases at J, leaving 6 bases unmatched. Germline V gene sequence: CDR1 SEHNR, CDR2 FQNEAQ (reference sequence). The CDR3 is CASSSLRGRGANVLTF. DNA for the CDR3: TGTGCCAGCAGCAGCCTCAGGGGGCGTGGGGCCAACGTCCTGACTTTC.

This clonotype came up a few times. The chain is built from TRBV18 and TRBJ2-7; perhaps TRBD1 as D (5 bases). Looked up from germline, CDR1 is KGHSH and CDR2 is LQKENI. The CDR3 covers 15 residues. V shed 2 bases and J shed 0 bases, with 11 bases lying between them. CDR3 amino acids: CASSPWTTDSYEQYF. DNA for the CDR3: TGTGCCAGCTCACCATGGACGACAGACTCCTACGAGCAGTACTTC.

A few counts support this clonotype. This chain connects TRBV5-1 to TRBJ1-2, with TRBD1 as a possible D gene (6 bases). Germline values: CDR1 SGHRS, CDR2 YFSETQ. The CDR3 has 14 residues. V was cut by 4 bases and J by 0 bases, with 10 bases left in between. CDR3 residues: CASSGQLSNYGYTF. In DNA form, the CDR3 reads TGCGCCAGCAGCGGACAGCTTTCTAACTATGGCTACACCTTC.

The chain carries TRBV4-2 and TRBJ1-5; D may be TRBD1 (5 bases). The CDR3 totals 13 residues. Trimming shortened V by 0 bases and J by 7 bases, and 7 bases separated the two germline ends. CDR1 and CDR2 from the germline V gene are LGHNA and YNFKEQ. CDR3 coding DNA: TGTGCCAGCAGCCAAGATGACAGACAGCCCCAGCATTTT. It specifies CASSQDDRQPQHF.

This chain connects TRBV29-1 to TRBJ1-2, with 10 bases matching TRBD1. Germline V gene lookup returns CDR1 SQVTM and CDR2 ANQGSEA. The CDR3 spans 14 residues. The V gene end was trimmed by 3 bases and the J gene end by 8 bases; junction bases not matched to a gene: 9. In DNA form, the CDR3 reads TGCAGCGTTGAGACCGGGACAGGGGTGCGGGGCTACACCTTC. This translates into CSVETGTGVRGYTF.

In its sample, this clonotype was seen a few times. The rearrangement links TRBV20-1 to TRBJ1-5; maybe TRBD1 (5 bases). The CDR3 contains 15 residues. Germline CDR1 reads DFQATT; CDR2 reads SNEGSKA (reference sequence). CDR3 nucleotide sequence: TGCAGCGTCCGCCCTAGGGGTTATGGGAATCAGCCCCAGCATTTT. It codes for CSVRPRGYGNQPQHF.

This clonotype occurred a few times. V is TRBV4-1 and J is TRBJ1-5; TRBD1 matches at 7 bases. After removal of 0 bases from V and 6 bases from J, the junction contained 8 bases not matched to a gene. The CDR3 covers 16 residues. Looked up from germline, CDR1 is MGHRA and CDR2 is YSYEKL. CDR3 in amino acids: CASSQELAGGGQPQHF. DNA for the CDR3: TGCGCCAGCAGCCAAGAATTGGCAGGGGGAGGTCAGCCCCAGCATTTT.

The V call is TRBV3-1, the J call TRBJ2-3; 9 nucleotides match TRBD1. V was pared by 0 bases and J by 5 bases, with 6 bases of the junction left unmatched. Germline V gene data show CDR1 as LGHDT and CDR2 as YNNKEL (reference sequence). This CDR3 is 16 amino acids long. CDR3 protein: CASSQDRTGGGDTQYF. The DNA for the CDR3 is TGTGCCAGCAGCCAAGACCGAACAGGGGGCGGAGATACGCAGTATTTT.

The rearrangement joins TRBV20-1 to TRBJ2-1; D is perhaps TRBD2 (6 bases). The CDR3 consists of 15 residues. V was shortened by 8 bases and J by 0 bases, with 17 bases between the two germline ends. From germline, CDR1 is DFQATT and CDR2 SNEGSKA (reference sequence). The CDR3 DNA sequence: TGCAGTTACCATAGCTTGCGGGACTCCTACAATGAGCAGTTCTTC. Its protein product is CSYHSLRDSYNEQFF.

In the case of this clonotype: At one of its ends the junction is not consistent with the germline gene, which may arise from a read error. The gene calls are TRBV18 and TRBJ1-1, with D unclear. Looked up from germline, CDR1 is KGHSH and CDR2 is LQKENI. The CDR3 sequence is 14 residues long. CDR3 protein: CVSSPQTENTEAFF. The CDR3 nucleotides are TGTGTCAGCTCACCGCAAACAGAGAACACTGAAGCTTTCTTT. The variable domain in full, completed from reference TRBV18 and TRBJ1-1, reads NAGVMQNPRHLVRRRGQEARLRCSPMKGHSHVYWYRQLPEEGLKFMVYLQKENIIDESGMPKERFSAEFPKEGPSILRIQQVVRGDSAAYFCVSSPQTENTEAFFGQGTRLTVV.

The chain employs TRBV6-1 and TRBJ1-5; 7 positions match TRBD1. Germline V gene lookup returns CDR1 MNHNS and CDR2 SASEGT. CDR3 size: 17 residues. V dropped 0 bases and J dropped 7; count of bases not matched to a gene: 12. The chain's CDR3 is CASSEAYGGGTPQPQHF. CDR3 nucleotides: TGTGCCAGCAGTGAAGCCTACGGAGGGGGCACCCCCCAGCCCCAGCATTTT.

The chain is built from TRBV6-2 or TRBV6-3 and TRBJ2-1; tentatively, D is TRBD1 or TRBD2 (5 bases each). The CDR3 contains 16 residues. Deletions cut 9 bases from V and 0 bases from J, with 18 bases between. CDR1 is MNHEY, CDR2 SVGEGT, per germline. The CDR3 nucleotides read TGTGCCAGTCTCGGACGAGGGGAAAGCTCCTACAATGAGCAGTTCTTC. This sequence encodes CASLGRGESSYNEQFF.

A few counts support this clonotype. V and J are TRBV5-1 and TRBJ2-7; 9 bases are a match to TRBD1. This CDR3 has 15 residues. Losses at the gene ends were 5 bases for V and 3 bases for J; bases not matched to a gene: 9. Per the germline V gene, CDR1 is SGHRS and CDR2 is YFSETQ. CDR3 in DNA: TGCGCCAGCAGGGAAGGACAGGGGAGATACTACGAGCAGTACTTC. This encodes CASREGQGRYYEQYF.

V usage is TRBV20-1 and J usage is TRBJ2-7, with 10 positions matching TRBD2. The germline V gene has CDR1 DFQATT and CDR2 SNEGSKA (reference sequence). This CDR3 is built from 14 residues. The J segment lost 2 bases and the V segment lost 3 bases, leaving 4 bases of the junction unmatched. The CDR3 DNA reads as TGCAGTGCTAGTTGGCTAGCGGGGGCCTACGAGCAGTACTTC. This translates into CSASWLAGAYEQYF.

This clonotype was detected a few times. The rearrangement links TRBV5-1 to TRBJ2-7; 8 nucleotides line up with TRBD1. The CDR3 runs 15 residues. The V segment lost 5 bases and the J segment 2 bases; nucleotides outside the gene matches: 9. CDR1 is SGHRS and CDR2 is YFSETQ in the germline V gene. CDR3 sequence (DNA): TGCGCCAGCAGTGGTTGGACAGGGCTTACCTACGAGCAGTACTTC. This translates into CASSGWTGLTYEQYF. The full variable domain, rest sourced from reference TRBV5-1 and TRBJ2-7, is KAGVTQTPRYLIKTRGQQVTLSCSPISGHRSVSWYQQTPGQGLQFLFEYFSETQRNKGNFPGRFSGRQFSNSRSEMNVSTLELGDSALYLCASSGWTGLTYEQYFGPGTRLTVT.

This clonotype appeared many times. The gene calls are TRBV4-3 and TRBJ2-4; TRBD2 agrees at 8 bases. The V gene end was trimmed by 0 bases and the J gene end by 0 bases; junction bases not matched to a gene: 7. The CDR3 contains 18 residues. Germline lookup yields CDR1 LGHNA and CDR2 YSLEER. DNA of the CDR3: TGCGCCAGCAGCCAAGATTTGGCGGGGGGCCTAGCCAAAAACATTCAGTACTTC. As protein: CASSQDLAGGLAKNIQYF.

This clonotype occurred a few times. The chain combines TRBV5-1 with TRBJ2-1, with a possible D match to TRBD1 (6 bases). V was pared by 7 bases and J by 10 bases, with 21 bases between. Germline V gene sequence: CDR1 SGHRS, CDR2 YFSETQ. The CDR3 contains 14 residues. CDR3 protein: CASDRLDSRREQFF. CDR3 nucleotide sequence: TGCGCCAGCGATCGCCTGGACAGTCGAAGGGAGCAGTTCTTC.

The CDR3 loop is CASSFPGTSGRNEQFF. CDR3 coding DNA: TGTGCCAGCAGCTTCCCCGGGACTAGCGGGAGGAATGAGCAGTTCTTC. The V call is TRBV6-2 or TRBV6-3, the J call TRBJ2-1; 15 bases match TRBD2. After removal of 6 bases from V and 7 bases from J, the junction contained 7 bases not matched to a gene. The CDR3 loop spans 16 amino acids. The germline V gene has CDR1 MNHEY and CDR2 SVGEGT.